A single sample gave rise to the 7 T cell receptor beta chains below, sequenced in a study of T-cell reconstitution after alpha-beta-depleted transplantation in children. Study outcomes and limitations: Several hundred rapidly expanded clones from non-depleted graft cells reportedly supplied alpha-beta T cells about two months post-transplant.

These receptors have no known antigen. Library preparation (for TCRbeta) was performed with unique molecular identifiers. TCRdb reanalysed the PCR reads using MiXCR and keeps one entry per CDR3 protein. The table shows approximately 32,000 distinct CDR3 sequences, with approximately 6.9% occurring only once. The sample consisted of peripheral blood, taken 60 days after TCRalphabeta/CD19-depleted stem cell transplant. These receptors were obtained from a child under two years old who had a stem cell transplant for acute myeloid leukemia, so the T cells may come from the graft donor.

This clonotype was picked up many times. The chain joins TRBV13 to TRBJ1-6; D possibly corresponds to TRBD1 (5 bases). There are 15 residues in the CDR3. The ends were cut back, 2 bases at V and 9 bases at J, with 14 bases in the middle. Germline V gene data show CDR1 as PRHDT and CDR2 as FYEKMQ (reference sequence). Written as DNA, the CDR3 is TGTGCCAGCAGCTTATCCCAGGGCCTGGCTTCACCCCTCCACTTT. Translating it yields CASSLSQGLASPLHF. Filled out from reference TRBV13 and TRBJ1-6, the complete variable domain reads AAGVIQSPRHLIKEKRETATLKCYPIPRHDTVYWYQQGPGQDPQFLISFYEKMQSDKGSIPDRFSAQQFSDYHSELNMSSLELGDSALYFCASSLSQGLASPLHFGNGTRLTVT.

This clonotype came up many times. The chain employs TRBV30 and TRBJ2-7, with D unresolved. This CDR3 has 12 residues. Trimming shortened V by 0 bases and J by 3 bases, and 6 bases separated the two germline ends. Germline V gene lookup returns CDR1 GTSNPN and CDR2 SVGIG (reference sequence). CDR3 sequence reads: CAWSVRSYEQYF. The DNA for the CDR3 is TGTGCCTGGAGTGTACGCAGCTACGAGCAGTACTTC.

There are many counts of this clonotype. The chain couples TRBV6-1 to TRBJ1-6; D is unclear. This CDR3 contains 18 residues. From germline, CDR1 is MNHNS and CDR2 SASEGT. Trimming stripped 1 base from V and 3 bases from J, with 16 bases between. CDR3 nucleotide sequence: TGTGCCAGCAGTGAAGGAATGGTTAGGGTTTTCTATAATTCACCCCTCCACTTT. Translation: CASSEGMVRVFYNSPLHF.

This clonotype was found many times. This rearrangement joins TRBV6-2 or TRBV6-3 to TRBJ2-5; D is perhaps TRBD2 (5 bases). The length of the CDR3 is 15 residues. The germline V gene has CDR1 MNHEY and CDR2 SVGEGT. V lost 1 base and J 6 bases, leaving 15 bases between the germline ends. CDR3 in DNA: TGTGCCAGCAGTTACTACCTCAGCGGTCTCAAGACCCAGTACTTC. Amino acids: CASSYYLSGLKTQYF.

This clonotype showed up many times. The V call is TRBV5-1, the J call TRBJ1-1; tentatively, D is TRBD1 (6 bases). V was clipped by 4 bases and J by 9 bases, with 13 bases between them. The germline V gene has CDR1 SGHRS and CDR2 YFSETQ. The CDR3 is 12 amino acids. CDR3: CASSQGRDKAFF. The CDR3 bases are TGCGCCAGCAGCCAGGGCCGGGACAAAGCTTTCTTT.

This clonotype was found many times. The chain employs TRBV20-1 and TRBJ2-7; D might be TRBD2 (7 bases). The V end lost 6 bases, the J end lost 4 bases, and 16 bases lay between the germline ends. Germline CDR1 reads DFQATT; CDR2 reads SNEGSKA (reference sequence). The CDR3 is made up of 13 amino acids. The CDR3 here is CSAAGALWYEQYF. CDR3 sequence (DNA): TGCAGTGCGGCGGGGGCTTTGTGGTACGAGCAGTACTTC.

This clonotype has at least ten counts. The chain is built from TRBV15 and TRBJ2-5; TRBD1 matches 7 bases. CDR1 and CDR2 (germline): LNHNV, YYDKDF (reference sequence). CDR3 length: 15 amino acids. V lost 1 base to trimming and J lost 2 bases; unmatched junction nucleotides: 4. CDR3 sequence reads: CATSRALTGQETQYF. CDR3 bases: TGTGCCACCAGCAGAGCCTTGACAGGGCAAGAGACCCAGTACTTC. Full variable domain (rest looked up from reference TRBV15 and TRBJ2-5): DAMVIQNPRYQVTQFGKPVTLSCSQTLNHNVMYWYQQKSSQAPKLLFHYYDKDFNNEADTPDNFQSRRPNTSFCFLDIRSPGLGDTAMYLCATSRALTGQETQYFGPGTRLLVL.